Detailed here is one TCR beta chain. This sample stems from a study of blood T cells in healthy people across ages. CDR3 size: 16 residues. V was shortened by 5 bases and J by 5 bases, with 24 bases between the two germline ends. CDR1 is SQVTM and CDR2 is ANQGSEA in the germline V gene. Then a second PCR, running roughly 7 to 11 cycles, was carried out with a sample-barcoded 5' primer and a J-beta primer mix. Via MiXCR, TCRdb re-called the 5' RACE reads, giving one row per CDR3 protein. This sample has roughly 860,000 distinct CDR3 sequences; approximately 65% occur once, and the top ten carry roughly 25%.

The gene calls are TRBV29-1 and TRBJ2-5, with D maybe TRBD1 (5 bases). The sample was blood. This sequence originates from a man aged 25 to 40 in good health. The CDR3, as DNA: TGCAGCGTTCAACCTATTGCAGGGTGGGCATTGGAGACCCAGTACTTC. This codes for CSVQPIAGWALETQYF.